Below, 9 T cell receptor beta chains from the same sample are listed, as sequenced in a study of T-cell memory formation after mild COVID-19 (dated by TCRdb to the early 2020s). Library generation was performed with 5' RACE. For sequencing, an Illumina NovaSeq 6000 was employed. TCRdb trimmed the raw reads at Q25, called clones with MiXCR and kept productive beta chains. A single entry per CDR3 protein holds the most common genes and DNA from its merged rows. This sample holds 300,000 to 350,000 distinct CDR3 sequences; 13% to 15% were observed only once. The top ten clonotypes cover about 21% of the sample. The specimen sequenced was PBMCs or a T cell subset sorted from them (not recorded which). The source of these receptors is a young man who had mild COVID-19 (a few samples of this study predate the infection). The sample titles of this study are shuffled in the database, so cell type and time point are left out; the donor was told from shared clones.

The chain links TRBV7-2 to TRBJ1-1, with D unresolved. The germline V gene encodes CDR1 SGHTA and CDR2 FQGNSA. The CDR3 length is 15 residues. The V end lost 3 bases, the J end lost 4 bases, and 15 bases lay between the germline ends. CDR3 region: CASSFNGVSSTEAFF. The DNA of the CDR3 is TGTGCCAGCAGCTTTAACGGGGTTTCCTCCACTGAAGCTTTCTTT. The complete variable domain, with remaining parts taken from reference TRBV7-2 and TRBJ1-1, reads GAGVSQSPSNKVTEKGKDVELRCDPISGHTALYWYRQSLGQGLEFLIYFQGNSAPDKSGLPSDRFSAERTGGSVSTLTIQRTQQEDSAVYLCASSFNGVSSTEAFFGQGTRLTVV.

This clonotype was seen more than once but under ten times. The CDR3 DNA sequence: TGTGCCAGCAGTTACTCGACAAACCCGGAAGCTTTCTTT. It is translated as CASSYSTNPEAFF. The rearrangement uses TRBV6-6 and TRBJ1-1; D gene unclear. Germline CDR1 reads MNHNY; CDR2 reads SVGAGI (reference sequence). This CDR3 is 13 amino acids long. V lost 0 bases to trimming and J lost 8 bases, with 10 bases between them.

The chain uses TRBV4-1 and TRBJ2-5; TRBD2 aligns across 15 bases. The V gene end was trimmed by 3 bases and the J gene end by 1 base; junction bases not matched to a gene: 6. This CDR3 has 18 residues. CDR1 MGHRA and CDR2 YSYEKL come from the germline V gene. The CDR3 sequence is CASSQGLAGGLIQETQYF. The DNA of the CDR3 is TGCGCCAGCAGCCAGGGACTAGCGGGGGGCCTAATCCAAGAGACCCAGTACTTC.

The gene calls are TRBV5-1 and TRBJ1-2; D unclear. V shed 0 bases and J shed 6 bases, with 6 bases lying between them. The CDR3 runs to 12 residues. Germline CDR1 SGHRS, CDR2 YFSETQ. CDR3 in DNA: TGCGCCAGCAGCTTGGAAAGTAATGGCTACACCTTC. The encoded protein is CASSLESNGYTF.

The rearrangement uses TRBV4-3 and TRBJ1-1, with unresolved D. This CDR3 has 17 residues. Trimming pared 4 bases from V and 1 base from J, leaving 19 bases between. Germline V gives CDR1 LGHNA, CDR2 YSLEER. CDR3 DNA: TGCGCCAGCAGCCCCATATCCTCGGTTAGAAGGAACACTGAAGCTTTCTTT. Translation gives CASSPISSVRRNTEAFF.

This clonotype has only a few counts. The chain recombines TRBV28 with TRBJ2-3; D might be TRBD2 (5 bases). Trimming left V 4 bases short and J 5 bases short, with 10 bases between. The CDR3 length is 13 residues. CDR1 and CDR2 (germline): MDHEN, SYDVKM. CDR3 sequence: CASSYRLRDTQYF. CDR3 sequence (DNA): TGTGCCAGCAGTTATCGACTACGAGATACGCAGTATTTT.

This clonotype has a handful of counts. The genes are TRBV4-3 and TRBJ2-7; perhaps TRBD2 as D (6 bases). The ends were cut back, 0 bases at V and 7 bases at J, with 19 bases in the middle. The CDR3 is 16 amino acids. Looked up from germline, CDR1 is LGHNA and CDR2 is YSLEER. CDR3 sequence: CASSQDAGLKAREQYF. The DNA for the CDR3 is TGCGCCAGCAGCCAAGACGCGGGACTCAAGGCCCGGGAGCAGTACTTC.

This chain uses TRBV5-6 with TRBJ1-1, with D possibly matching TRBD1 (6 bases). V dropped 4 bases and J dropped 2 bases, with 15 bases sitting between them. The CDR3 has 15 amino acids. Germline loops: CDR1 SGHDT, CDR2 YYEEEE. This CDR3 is CASSPGTRVNTEAFF. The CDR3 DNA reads TGTGCCAGCAGCCCCGGGACAAGGGTTAACACTGAAGCTTTCTTT.

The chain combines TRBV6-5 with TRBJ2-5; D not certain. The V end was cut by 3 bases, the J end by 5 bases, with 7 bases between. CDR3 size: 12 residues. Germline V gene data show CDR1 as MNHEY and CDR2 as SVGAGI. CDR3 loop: CASSYGWETQYF. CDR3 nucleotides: TGTGCCAGCAGTTATGGTTGGGAGACCCAGTACTTC.